This passage covers 3 T cell receptor beta chains from one sample sequenced in a study of cytomegalovirus exposure and HLA in healthy donors. Profiling relied on immunoSEQ multiplex PCR, and the TCRdb table lists in-frame clones only, not all of them. The table has around 150,000 clones, around nine tenths seen once. Sequenced material: PBMCs. The receptors derive from a woman aged 18-30 years in good health and CMV-seropositive.

This clone was picked up one time. The gene calls are TRBV5-4 and TRBJ2-7, with 9 positions matching TRBD1. The CDR3 is 14 amino acids. In germline, CDR1 is SGHNT, CDR2 YYREEE (reference sequence). V gave up 5 bases and J gave up 7 bases; unmatched junction bases: 10. CDR3 bases: TGTGCCAGCAGTTACCGGGACAGGGATGTTGAGCAGTACTTC. It yields the protein CASSYRDRDVEQYF.

This clone was picked up a small number of times. This sequence joins TRBV4-2 and TRBJ2-7; 8 nucleotides match TRBD2. CDR1 is LGHNA, CDR2 YNFKEQ, per germline. The V segment lost 1 base and the J segment 6 bases; nucleotides outside the gene matches: 5. This CDR3 contains 14 residues. The DNA of the CDR3 is TGTGCCAGCAGCCAAGTTAAAACTAGCGGCGAGCAGTACTTC. This sequence encodes CASSQVKTSGEQYF.

The gene calls are TRBV11-3 and TRBJ2-5; D not certain. Trimming stripped 1 base from V and 4 bases from J, with 7 bases between. Germline V gives CDR1 SGHNT, CDR2 YENEEA. This CDR3 spans 13 amino acids. The CDR3 reads CASSLVVLETQYF. The CDR3 DNA follows: TGTGCCAGCAGCTTAGTTGTATTAGAGACCCAGTACTTC.